This TCR beta chain was sequenced in a study of T cell responses to AZD1222 COVID-19 vaccine. General observations from the study: Recipients of two AZD1222 doses showed rising Spike-specific TCR breadth and depth. White British donors predominated, females outnumbered males, and clonal diversity was possibly underestimated.

V lost 9 bases and J lost 6; bases outside the gene matches: 7. The germline V gene has CDR1 LNHDA and CDR2 SQIVND (reference sequence). The CDR3 runs 13 residues. The assay was immunoSEQ multiplex PCR, and TCRdb's table has in-frame clones only and misses some. This table has approximately 120,000 clones, about 88% appearing once. For this clone: What it binds is not known.

This clonotype was obtained from an adult in good health. The V gene is TRBV19, the J gene TRBJ2-2, with 7 positions matching TRBD1. Sequencing used peripheral blood, obtained on day 0 of AZD1222 vaccination. This CDR3 reads CASWDSLAGELFF. CDR3 DNA: TGTGCCAGCTGGGACAGTCTAGCCGGGGAGCTGTTTTTT.